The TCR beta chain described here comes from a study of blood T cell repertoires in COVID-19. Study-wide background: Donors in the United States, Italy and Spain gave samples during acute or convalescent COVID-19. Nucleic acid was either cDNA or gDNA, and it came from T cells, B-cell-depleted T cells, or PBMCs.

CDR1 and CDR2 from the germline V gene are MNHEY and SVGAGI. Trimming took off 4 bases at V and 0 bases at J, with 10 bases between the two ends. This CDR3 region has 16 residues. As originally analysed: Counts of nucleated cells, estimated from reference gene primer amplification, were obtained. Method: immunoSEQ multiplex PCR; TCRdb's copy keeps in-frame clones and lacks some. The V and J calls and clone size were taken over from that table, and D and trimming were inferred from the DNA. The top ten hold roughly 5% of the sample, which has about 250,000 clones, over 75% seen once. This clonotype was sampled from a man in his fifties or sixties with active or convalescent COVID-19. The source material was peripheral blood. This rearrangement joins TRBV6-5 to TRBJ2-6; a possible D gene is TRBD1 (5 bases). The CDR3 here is CASSLSGISGANVLTF. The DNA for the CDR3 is TGTGCCAGCAGTTTGTCAGGGATCTCTGGGGCCAACGTCCTGACTTTC.